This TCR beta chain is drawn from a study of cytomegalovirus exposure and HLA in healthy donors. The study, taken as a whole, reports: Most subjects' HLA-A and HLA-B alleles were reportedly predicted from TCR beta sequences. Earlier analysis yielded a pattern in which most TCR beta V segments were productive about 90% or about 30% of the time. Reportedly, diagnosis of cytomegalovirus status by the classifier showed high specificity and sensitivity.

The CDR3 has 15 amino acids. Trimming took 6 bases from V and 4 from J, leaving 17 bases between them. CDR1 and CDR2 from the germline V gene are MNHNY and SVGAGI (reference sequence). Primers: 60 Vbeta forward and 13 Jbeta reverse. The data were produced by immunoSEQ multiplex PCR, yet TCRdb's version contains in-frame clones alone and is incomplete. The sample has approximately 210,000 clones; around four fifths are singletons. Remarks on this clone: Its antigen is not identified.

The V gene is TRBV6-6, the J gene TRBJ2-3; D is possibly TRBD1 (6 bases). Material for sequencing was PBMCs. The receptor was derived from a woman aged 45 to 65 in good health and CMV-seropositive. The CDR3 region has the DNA TGTGCCAGCAGGTCAAACAGGGTAAAGGCAGATACGCAGTATTTT. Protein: CASRSNRVKADTQYF.